The source of this T cell receptor beta chain is a study of OX40 agonist ivuxolimab in advanced cancers. About the research overall: In three patients, partial responses were observed, one with hepatocellular carcinoma and two with cutaneous melanoma. General study findings and limits: Averaged across samples, CD8+ T cells carried more expanded clones than CD4+ did.

About this clone: Its target is unknown.

Profiled with immunoSEQ multiplex PCR; TCRdb holds only in-frame clones, not every one. Altogether 60,000 to 80,000 clones are present, 65% to 85% being singletons, with the ten largest covering around 5%. V lost 2 bases, J lost 1 base, and 7 bases stayed unmatched. This CDR3 region has 16 residues. Germline assignment: CDR1 SGHKS and CDR2 YYEKEE (reference sequence). The genes are TRBV5-5 and TRBJ2-7; 9 bases map to TRBD1. Sequencing used CD4+ or CD8+ T cells sorted from blood, obtained in a trial of the OX40 agonist ivuxolimab. This sequence originates from an adult with an advanced solid tumor such as melanoma, head and neck, liver or kidney cancer. CDR3 nucleotides: TGTGCCAGCAGCTTACGGACAGGGGCCTCATCCTACGAGCAGTACTTC. Its protein is CASSLRTGASSYEQYF. The whole variable domain, remainder taken from reference TRBV5-5 and TRBJ2-7, is DAGVTQSPTHLIKTRGQQVTLRCSPISGHKSVSWYQQVLGQGPQFIFQYYEKEERGRGNFPDRFSARQFPNYSSELNVNALLLGDSALYLCASSLRTGASSYEQYFGPGTRLTVT.